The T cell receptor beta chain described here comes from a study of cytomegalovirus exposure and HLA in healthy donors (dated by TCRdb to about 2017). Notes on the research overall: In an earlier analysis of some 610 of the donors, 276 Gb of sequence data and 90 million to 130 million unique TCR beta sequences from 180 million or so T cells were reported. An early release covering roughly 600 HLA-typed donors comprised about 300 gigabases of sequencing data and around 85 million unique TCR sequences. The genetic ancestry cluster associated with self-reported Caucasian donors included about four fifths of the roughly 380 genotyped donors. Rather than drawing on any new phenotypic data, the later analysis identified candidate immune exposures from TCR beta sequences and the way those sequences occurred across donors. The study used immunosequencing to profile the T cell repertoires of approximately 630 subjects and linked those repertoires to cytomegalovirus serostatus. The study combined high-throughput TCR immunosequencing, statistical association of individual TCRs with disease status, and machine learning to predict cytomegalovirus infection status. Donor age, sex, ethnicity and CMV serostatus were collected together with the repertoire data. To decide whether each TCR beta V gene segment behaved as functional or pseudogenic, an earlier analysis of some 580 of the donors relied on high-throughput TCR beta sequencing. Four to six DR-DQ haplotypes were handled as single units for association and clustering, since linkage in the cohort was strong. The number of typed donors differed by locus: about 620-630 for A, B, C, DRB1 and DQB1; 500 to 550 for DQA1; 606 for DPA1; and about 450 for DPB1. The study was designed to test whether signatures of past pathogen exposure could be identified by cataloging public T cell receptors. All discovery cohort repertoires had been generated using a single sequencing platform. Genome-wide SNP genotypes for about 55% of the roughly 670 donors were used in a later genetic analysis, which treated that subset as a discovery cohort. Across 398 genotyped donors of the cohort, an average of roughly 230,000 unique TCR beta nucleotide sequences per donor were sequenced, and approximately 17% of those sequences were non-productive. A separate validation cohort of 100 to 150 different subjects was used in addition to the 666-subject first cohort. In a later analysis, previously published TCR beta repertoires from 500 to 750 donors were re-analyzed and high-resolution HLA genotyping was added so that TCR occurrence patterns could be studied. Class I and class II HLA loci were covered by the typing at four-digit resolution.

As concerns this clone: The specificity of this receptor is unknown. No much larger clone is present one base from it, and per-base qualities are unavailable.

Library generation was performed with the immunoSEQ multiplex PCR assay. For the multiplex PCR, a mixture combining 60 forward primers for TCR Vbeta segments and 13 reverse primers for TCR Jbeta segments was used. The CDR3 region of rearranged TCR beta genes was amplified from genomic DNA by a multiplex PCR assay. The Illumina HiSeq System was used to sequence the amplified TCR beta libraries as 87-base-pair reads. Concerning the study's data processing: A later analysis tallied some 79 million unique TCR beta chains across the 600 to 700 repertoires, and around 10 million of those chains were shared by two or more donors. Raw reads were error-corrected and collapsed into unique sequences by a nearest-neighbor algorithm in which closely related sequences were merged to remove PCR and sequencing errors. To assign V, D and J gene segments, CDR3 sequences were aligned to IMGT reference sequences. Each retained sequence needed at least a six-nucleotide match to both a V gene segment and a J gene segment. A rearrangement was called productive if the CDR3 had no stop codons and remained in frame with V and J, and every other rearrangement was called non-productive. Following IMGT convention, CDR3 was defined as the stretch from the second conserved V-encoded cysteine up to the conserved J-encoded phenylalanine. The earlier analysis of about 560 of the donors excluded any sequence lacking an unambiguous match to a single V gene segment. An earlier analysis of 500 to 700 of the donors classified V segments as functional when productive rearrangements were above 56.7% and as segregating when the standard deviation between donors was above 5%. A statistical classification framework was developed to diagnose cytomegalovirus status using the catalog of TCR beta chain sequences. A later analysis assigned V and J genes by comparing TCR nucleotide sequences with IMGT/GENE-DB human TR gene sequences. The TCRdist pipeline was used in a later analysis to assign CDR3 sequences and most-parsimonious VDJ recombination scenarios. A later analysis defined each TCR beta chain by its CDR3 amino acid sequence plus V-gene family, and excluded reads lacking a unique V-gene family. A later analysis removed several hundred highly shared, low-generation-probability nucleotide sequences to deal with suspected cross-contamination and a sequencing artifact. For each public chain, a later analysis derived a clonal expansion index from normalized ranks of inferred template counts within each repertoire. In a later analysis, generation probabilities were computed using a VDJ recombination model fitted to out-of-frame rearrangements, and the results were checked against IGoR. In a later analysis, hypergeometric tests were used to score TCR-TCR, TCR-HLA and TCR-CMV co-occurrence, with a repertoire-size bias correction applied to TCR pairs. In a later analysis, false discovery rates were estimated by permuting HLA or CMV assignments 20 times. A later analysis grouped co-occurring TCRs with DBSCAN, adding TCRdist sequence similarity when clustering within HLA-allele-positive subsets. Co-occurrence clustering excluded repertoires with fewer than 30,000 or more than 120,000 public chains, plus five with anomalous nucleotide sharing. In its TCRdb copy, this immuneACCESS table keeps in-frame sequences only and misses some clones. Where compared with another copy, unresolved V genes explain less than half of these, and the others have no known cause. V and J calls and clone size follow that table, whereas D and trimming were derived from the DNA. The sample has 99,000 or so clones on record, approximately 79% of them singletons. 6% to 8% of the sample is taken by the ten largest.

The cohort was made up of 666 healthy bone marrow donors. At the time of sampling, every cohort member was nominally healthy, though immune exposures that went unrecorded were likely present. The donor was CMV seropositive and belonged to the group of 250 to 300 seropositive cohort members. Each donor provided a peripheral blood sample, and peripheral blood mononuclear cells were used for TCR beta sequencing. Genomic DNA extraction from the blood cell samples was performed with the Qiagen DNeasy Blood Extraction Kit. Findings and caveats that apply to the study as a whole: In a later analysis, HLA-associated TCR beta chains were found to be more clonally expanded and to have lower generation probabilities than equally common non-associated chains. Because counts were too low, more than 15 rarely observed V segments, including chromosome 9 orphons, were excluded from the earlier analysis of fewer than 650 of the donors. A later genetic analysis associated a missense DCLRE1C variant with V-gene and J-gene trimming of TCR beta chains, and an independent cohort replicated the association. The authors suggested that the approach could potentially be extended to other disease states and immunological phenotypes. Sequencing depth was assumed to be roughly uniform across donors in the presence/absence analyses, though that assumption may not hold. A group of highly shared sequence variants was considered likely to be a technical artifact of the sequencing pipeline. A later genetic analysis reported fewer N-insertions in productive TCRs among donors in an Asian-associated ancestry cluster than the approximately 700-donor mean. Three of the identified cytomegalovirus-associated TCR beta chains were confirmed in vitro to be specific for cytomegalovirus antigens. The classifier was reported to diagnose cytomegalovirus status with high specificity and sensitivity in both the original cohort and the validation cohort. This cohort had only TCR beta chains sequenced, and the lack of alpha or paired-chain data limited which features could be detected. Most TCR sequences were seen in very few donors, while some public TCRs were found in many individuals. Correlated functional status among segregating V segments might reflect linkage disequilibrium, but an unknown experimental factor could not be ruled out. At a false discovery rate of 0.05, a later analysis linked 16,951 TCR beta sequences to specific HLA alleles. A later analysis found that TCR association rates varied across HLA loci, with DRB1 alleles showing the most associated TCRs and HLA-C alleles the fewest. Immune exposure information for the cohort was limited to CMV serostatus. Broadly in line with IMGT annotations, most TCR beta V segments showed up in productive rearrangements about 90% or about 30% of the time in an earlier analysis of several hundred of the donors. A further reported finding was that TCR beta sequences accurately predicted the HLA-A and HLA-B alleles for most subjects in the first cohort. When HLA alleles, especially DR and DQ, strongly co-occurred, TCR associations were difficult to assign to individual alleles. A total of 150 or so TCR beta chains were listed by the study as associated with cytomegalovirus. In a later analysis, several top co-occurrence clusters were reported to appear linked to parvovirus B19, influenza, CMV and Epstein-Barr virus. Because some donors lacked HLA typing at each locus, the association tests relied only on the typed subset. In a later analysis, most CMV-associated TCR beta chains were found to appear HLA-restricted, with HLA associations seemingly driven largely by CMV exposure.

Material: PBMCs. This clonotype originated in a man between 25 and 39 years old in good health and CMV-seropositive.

The CDR3 region reads CASRRTGTSYEQYF. The DNA reads TGCGCCAGCCGCCGGACAGGGACCTCCTACGAGCAGTACTTC. The rearranged chain carries TRBV10-2 and TRBJ2-7; 8 of the junction bases match TRBD1. Trimming accounts for 8 bases at V and 0 bases at J, while the number of junction bases matched to no gene is 6. CDR3 length: 14 amino acids, cysteine to phenylalanine. The DNA shown is the 42-base CDR3, in frame from base 1. Per the germline V gene, WSHSY is the CDR1 and SAAADI is the CDR2.